Presented here are 20 T cell receptor beta chains from one specimen sequenced in a study of patients and donors after allogeneic stem cell transplantation. TCRdb processed the RT-PCR reads anew with MiXCR; each CDR3 protein has one entry. Here the sample spans some 60,000 distinct CDR3 sequences, about 14% being singletons. Sequenced: blood, either unsorted or a sorted T cell fraction (not recorded which). The receptors were sampled from a human donor who was either an allogeneic HSCT recipient or a stem cell or donor lymphocyte infusion donor (not recorded which). It is not recorded whose cells these are; they may come from a transplant donor.

CDR3 residues: CASSQDDSASGRLDDEQFF. The CDR3 DNA is TGCGCCAGCAGCCAAGATGATTCGGCTAGCGGGAGGCTAGACGATGAGCAGTTCTTC. This chain joins TRBV4-1 and TRBJ2-1, with TRBD2 matching 11 bases. CDR1 MGHRA and CDR2 YSYEKL come from the germline V gene. The CDR3 extends over 19 amino acids. With 0 bases clipped from V and 8 bases from J, the junction kept 15 bases outside the gene matches.

The genes are TRBV12-3 or TRBV12-4 and TRBJ2-1; 10 bases agree with TRBD1. V shed 6 bases and J 10 bases; nucleotides not matched to a gene: 12. The CDR3 runs 15 residues. The CDR3 region is CASSTPRQGADEQFF. CDR3 coding DNA: TGTGCCAGCAGCACCCCAAGACAGGGGGCGGACGAGCAGTTCTTC.

With respect to this clonotype: A much larger clone lies one base from this, so it may be a read error. The CDR3 region is CASSETVFSYEQYF. The CDR3 region has the DNA TGTGCCAGCAGTGAGACGGTCTTCTCCTACGAGCAGTACTTC. The rearrangement links TRBV25-1 to TRBJ2-7; D remains ambiguous. V was pared by 3 bases and J by 0 bases, with 9 bases between. Germline V gene lookup returns CDR1 MGHDK and CDR2 SYGVNS. The CDR3 length is 14 residues.

V gene TRBV2 combines with J gene TRBJ2-3; D unresolved. The CDR3 has 10 residues. V lost 4 bases to trimming and J lost 6 bases, with 2 bases between them. In germline, CDR1 is SNHLY, CDR2 FYNNEI. CDR3 region: CASSADTQYF. The CDR3 DNA sequence: TGTGCCAGCAGTGCCGATACGCAGTATTTT.

This clonotype was seen a handful of times. The V call is TRBV5-4, the J call TRBJ2-3, with D unclear. The ends were cut back, 4 bases at V and 0 bases at J, with 6 bases in the middle. This CDR3 comprises 13 residues. Germline V gene data show CDR1 as SGHNT and CDR2 as YYREEE (reference sequence). CDR3 region: CASSPTSTDTQYF. In nucleotides, the CDR3 is TGTGCCAGCAGCCCCACGAGCACAGATACGCAGTATTTT.

The V and J genes are TRBV5-1 and TRBJ2-5, with 7 bases fitting TRBD2. The germline gives CDR1 SGHRS, CDR2 YFSETQ. The CDR3 extends over 15 amino acids. The V gene end was trimmed by 4 bases and the J gene end by 2 bases; junction bases not matched to a gene: 8. The CDR3 protein is CASSSLASGQETQYF. Here the CDR3 DNA reads TGCGCCAGCAGCAGCTTGGCTAGCGGTCAAGAGACCCAGTACTTC.

The V call is TRBV29-1, the J call TRBJ2-5; a weak D match, TRBD1 (6 bases). CDR3 length: 13 residues. Germline V gives CDR1 SQVTM, CDR2 ANQGSEA. Trimming cost V 8 bases and J 4 bases, with 17 bases left between them. CDR3 region: CSSVQGSGETQYF. CDR3 DNA: TGCAGCTCAGTACAGGGAAGTGGAGAGACCCAGTACTTC.

This clonotype was counted only a few times. This sequence joins TRBV12-3 or TRBV12-4 and TRBJ2-1; TRBD2 matches at 7 bases. V dropped 0 bases and J dropped 0; count of bases not matched to a gene: 8. CDR3 length: 18 amino acids. The CDR3 loop is CASSLAGWRESSYNEQFF. The CDR3 DNA follows: TGTGCCAGCAGTTTAGCGGGCTGGCGGGAGAGCTCCTACAATGAGCAGTTCTTC.

There are a few counts of this clonotype. This chain connects TRBV9 to TRBJ2-7; D remains ambiguous. This CDR3 is built from 16 residues. Germline V gene sequence: CDR1 SGDLS, CDR2 YYNGEE. The ends were cut back, 0 bases at V and 3 bases at J, with 16 bases in the middle. CDR3 coding DNA: TGTGCCAGCAGCGTAGCTATCAGCCCAGACATCTACGAGCAGTACTTC. It encodes CASSVAISPDIYEQYF.

This clonotype was seen a few times. The chain links TRBV27 to TRBJ1-5; tentative D call: TRBD1 (5 bases). CDR3 size: 16 residues. Germline V CDR1 and CDR2: MNHEY, SMNVEV (reference sequence). Trimming took off 5 bases at V and 1 base at J, with 15 bases between the two ends. CDR3 nucleotide sequence: TGTGCCAGCAGTCCCCTAGGGGTCAGCAGCAATCAGCCCCAGCATTTT. Protein: CASSPLGVSSNQPQHF.

The sample holds many counts of this clonotype. V gene TRBV29-1 combines with J gene TRBJ1-1, with a weak D call TRBD1 (6 bases). This CDR3 comprises 12 residues. V gave up 6 bases and J gave up 4 bases, with 12 bases separating them. The germline gives CDR1 SQVTM, CDR2 ANQGSEA. The chain's CDR3 is CSVDRLATEAFF. CDR3 DNA sequence: TGCAGCGTCGACAGGTTAGCCACTGAAGCTTTCTTT.

The V gene is TRBV14, the J gene TRBJ2-7, with 11 bases that match TRBD2. The V segment lost 6 bases and the J segment 7 bases; nucleotides outside the gene matches: 8. This CDR3 has 14 residues. Germline CDR1 SGHDN, CDR2 FVKESK. CDR3 nucleotide sequence: TGTGCCAGCAGGCGACAGGGACTAGCGGAAGAGCAGTACTTC. It codes for CASRRQGLAEEQYF.

This clonotype was found many times. The J gene is TRBJ1-1, the V gene TRBV5-1; 8 bases align to TRBD1. The germline V gene encodes CDR1 SGHRS and CDR2 YFSETQ. Losses at the gene ends were 2 bases for V and 2 bases for J; bases not matched to a gene: 8. This CDR3 region has 16 residues. The CDR3 is CASSFAGGRVNTEAFF. In nucleotides, the CDR3 is TGCGCCAGCAGCTTCGCAGGGGGCAGAGTAAACACTGAAGCTTTCTTT.

The gene calls are TRBV20-1 and TRBJ2-4; D gene unclear. Trimming removed 6 bases from V and 2 bases from J, with 8 bases in between. The CDR3 is 12 residues long. CDR1 and CDR2 (germline): DFQATT, SNEGSKA (reference sequence). CDR3 bases: TGCAGTGCCCAGAAGTCCAAAAACATTCAGTACTTC. Translating gives CSAQKSKNIQYF.

The chain joins TRBV29-1 to TRBJ1-3; unclear D gene. V was shortened by 1 base and J by 0 bases, with 10 bases between the two germline ends. Per the germline V gene, CDR1 is SQVTM and CDR2 is ANQGSEA. This CDR3 has 15 residues. The CDR3 sequence is CSVEGELRSGNTIYF. In DNA, the CDR3 is TGCAGCGTTGAAGGGGAGCTTCGCTCTGGAAACACCATATATTTT.

The gene calls are TRBV10-3 and TRBJ2-3; TRBD2 is a possible D gene (6 bases). Between the trimmed V and J ends, which lost 5 bases and 1 base, there was a span of 10 bases. Looked up from germline, CDR1 is ENHRY and CDR2 is SYGVKD. This CDR3 spans 14 amino acids. The CDR3 bases are TGTGCCATCAGTATTTCTAGCGGCACAGATACGCAGTATTTT. Its protein is CAISISSGTDTQYF.

CDR3 amino acids: CASSEYFGNEQFF. The CDR3 DNA reads TGTGCCAGCAGTGAATATTTCGGCAATGAGCAGTTCTTC. The J gene is TRBJ2-1, the V gene TRBV25-1; D unresolved. Trimming cost V 0 bases and J 6 bases, with 6 bases left between them. This CDR3 region has 13 residues. CDR1 is MGHDK and CDR2 is SYGVNS in the germline V gene. Variable domain in full (rest from reference TRBV25-1 and TRBJ2-1): EADIYQTPRYLVIGTGKKITLECSQTMGHDKMYWYQQDPGMELHLIHYSYGVNSTEKGDLSSESTVSRIRTEHFPLTLESARPSHTSQYLCASSEYFGNEQFFGPGTRLTVL.

Many counts were recorded for this clonotype. The chain couples TRBV27 to TRBJ1-1; D not resolved. The CDR3 runs 13 residues. Per germline, CDR1 MNHEY and CDR2 SMNVEV (reference sequence). The germline V and J ends were trimmed by 3 bases and 1 base, with 6 bases remaining between them. CDR3 protein: CASSFKENTEAFF. CDR3 DNA sequence: TGTGCCAGCAGTTTTAAGGAGAACACTGAAGCTTTCTTT.

The gene calls are TRBV10-1 and TRBJ2-1; 7 nucleotides agree with TRBD1. This CDR3 spans 17 amino acids. V trimming: 3 bases; J trimming: 5 bases; junction bases outside the gene matches: 13. Per the germline V gene, CDR1 is WNHNN and CDR2 is SYGVQD (reference sequence). The chain's CDR3 is CASSDSPDRVRDNEQFF. The DNA of the CDR3 is TGCGCCAGCAGTGATTCTCCCGACAGGGTAAGGGACAATGAGCAGTTCTTC.

The chain has TRBV27 and TRBJ2-3; the D gene is possibly TRBD2 (7 bases). The CDR3 runs to 15 residues. The ends were cut back, 5 bases at V and 5 bases at J, with 17 bases in the middle. Germline CDR1 is MNHEY and CDR2 is SMNVEV (reference sequence). The CDR3 region is CASSRPVGGQDTQYF. CDR3 nucleotide sequence: TGTGCCAGCAGTCGCCCAGTGGGGGGGCAAGATACGCAGTATTTT.